The TCR beta chain under discussion was sequenced for a study of technical replicates of blood from a handful of donors. This clone was seen only a few times. Sequenced by immunoSEQ multiplex PCR; TCRdb stores in-frame clones only, minus some. Of roughly 72,000 clones listed, 80% to 95% are singletons. Sequencing used T cells isolated from PBMCs. This receptor was identified in a human donor in good health.

The CDR3 is CASSSDRGYEQYF. CDR3 sequence (DNA): TGTGCCAGCAGCTCGGACAGGGGGTACGAGCAGTACTTC. This chain joins TRBV7-8 and TRBJ2-7; 10 nucleotides align to TRBD1. Losses at the gene ends were 4 bases for V and 4 bases for J; bases not matched to a gene: 1. This CDR3 has 13 amino acids. Germline V CDR1 and CDR2: SGHVS, FQNEAQ.